Presented here are 17 T cell receptor beta chains from one specimen sequenced in a study of vaccination and CD4 T cells after COVID-19. Sample time point: late sampling 161 to 241 days after vaccination in a few convalescent patients. Treatment reported: roughly 10-day PBMC culture with coronavirus spike peptide pools or control peptides (ViraFEST assay). Their specific antigens are unknown. Cultured CD4+ T-cell DNA underwent Oncomine TCR Beta short-read sequencing. TCRdb passed the PCR reads through MiXCR, listing each CDR3 protein once. The sample consists of approximately 25,000 distinct CDR3 sequences, 28% of them appearing once. The source material was CD4+ T cells from blood, cultured in vitro, sampled about 7 months after SARS-CoV-2 vaccination. The receptor source for this set is a human donor who had recovered from COVID-19.

This clonotype was seen more than once but under ten times. This chain joins TRBV27 and TRBJ2-3, with TRBD2 identical over 11 bases. Looked up from germline, CDR1 is MNHEY and CDR2 is SMNVEV (reference sequence). J was trimmed by 2 bases and V by 5 bases; bases with no gene match: 9. The CDR3 totals 17 residues. The CDR3 sequence: CASSRLLAGGTTDTQYF. DNA of the CDR3: TGTGCCAGCAGTCGCCTCCTAGCGGGAGGTACCACAGATACGCAGTATTTT.

J is TRBJ1-2 and V is TRBV6-1; 7 bases agree with TRBD1. The CDR3 runs to 11 residues. The germline CDR1 and CDR2 sequences are MNHNS and SASEGT. V shed 5 bases and J 7 bases; nucleotides not matched to a gene: 1. The CDR3 sequence is CASSPGGGYTF. CDR3 bases: TGTGCCAGCAGTCCAGGGGGTGGCTACACCTTC.

The V call is TRBV6-1, the J call TRBJ1-5, with 10 bases matching TRBD1. The CDR3 consists of 16 residues. V shed 6 bases and J 4 bases; nucleotides not matched to a gene: 9. Germline-derived CDR1 and CDR2 are MNHNS and SASEGT. As DNA, the CDR3 is TGTGCCAGCAGAGACCGCGACAGGGGGCGTAATCAGCCCCAGCATTTT. Translated: CASRDRDRGRNQPQHF.

This clonotype occurred a few times. This sequence joins TRBV6-1 and TRBJ2-7; 11 bases align to TRBD1. The germline CDR1 and CDR2 sequences are MNHNS and SASEGT. CDR3 size: 17 residues. Losses at the gene ends were 6 bases for V and 5 bases for J; bases not matched to a gene: 15. CDR3 in DNA: TGTGCCAGCAGGGACCGAAGCCGGGACAGGGGGTCCCACGAGCAGTACTTC. This translates into CASRDRSRDRGSHEQYF.

This chain uses TRBV29-1 with TRBJ2-3; D might be TRBD1 (6 bases). Per germline, CDR1 SQVTM and CDR2 ANQGSEA. The CDR3 has 14 amino acids. Trimming took off 4 bases at V and 2 bases at J, with 13 bases between the two ends. CDR3 residues: CSVVQGSITDTQYF. The CDR3 DNA reads as TGCAGCGTTGTACAGGGTTCAATCACAGATACGCAGTATTTT.

This clonotype was seen only a few times. The chain uses TRBV6-1 and TRBJ2-7; the D is unclear. The V gene's germline CDR1 is MNHNS and CDR2 SASEGT. CDR3 length equals 13 residues. V lost 9 bases and J 2 bases, leaving 14 bases between the germline ends. CDR3 loop: CASSIRAAYEQYF. The CDR3 nucleotides read TGTGCCAGTAGTATAAGAGCCGCCTACGAGCAGTACTTC.

The gene calls are TRBV20-1 and TRBJ2-7; 14 nucleotides line up with TRBD2. Germline V gene sequence: CDR1 DFQATT, CDR2 SNEGSKA (reference sequence). After removal of 6 bases from V and 6 bases from J, the junction contained 10 bases not matched to a gene. CDR3 size: 15 residues. This CDR3 reads CSARTSGRRFAEQYF. The CDR3 DNA sequence: TGCAGTGCGAGGACTAGCGGGAGGAGATTCGCCGAGCAGTACTTC.

This clonotype appeared a few times. The gene calls are TRBV7-2 and TRBJ2-5, with 8 bases aligning to TRBD2. This CDR3 region has 15 residues. The ends lost 6 bases at V and 4 bases at J; junction bases unmatched: 10. CDR1 and CDR2 (germline): SGHTA, FQGNSA. The CDR3 protein is CASSPGRGGVETQYF. The CDR3 DNA reads TGTGCCAGCAGTCCTGGTCGGGGGGGCGTAGAGACCCAGTACTTC.

The chain couples TRBV15 to TRBJ2-5; the match to TRBD2 covers 13 bases. CDR3 length equals 16 residues. Trimming took 4 bases from V and 5 from J; bases not matched to a gene: 7. Germline V gene sequence: CDR1 LNHNV, CDR2 YYDKDF (reference sequence). The CDR3 spells CATSTRLAGGGETQYF. CDR3 in DNA: TGTGCCACCAGCACCAGACTAGCGGGAGGCGGGGAGACCCAGTACTTC.

This chain connects TRBV6-1 to TRBJ2-1; D unclear. CDR1 and CDR2 from the germline V gene are MNHNS and SASEGT. The CDR3 covers 12 residues. Trimming shortened V by 9 bases and J by 9 bases, and 15 bases separated the two germline ends. This CDR3 reads CASTRSAGEQFF. CDR3 nucleotides: TGTGCCAGTACGCGAAGCGCCGGTGAGCAGTTCTTC.

This chain joins TRBV20-1 and TRBJ2-7; the match to TRBD2 covers 10 bases. Germline V lookup: CDR1 DFQATT, CDR2 SNEGSKA (reference sequence). With 5 bases clipped from V and 3 bases from J, the junction kept 7 bases outside the gene matches. CDR3 length: 14 residues. The CDR3 loop reads CSAYEREGIYEQYF. The DNA of the CDR3 is TGCAGTGCTTATGAGCGGGAGGGTATCTACGAGCAGTACTTC.

The chain carries TRBV29-1 and TRBJ1-1, with a tentative D call TRBD1 (6 bases). V gave up 6 bases and J gave up 4 bases, with 21 bases separating them. Looked up from germline, CDR1 is SQVTM and CDR2 is ANQGSEA. This CDR3 contains 15 residues. CDR3 protein: CSVTGWGPRGTEAFF. Here the CDR3 DNA reads TGCAGCGTCACTGGTTGGGGGCCGAGAGGCACTGAAGCTTTCTTT.

This chain links TRBV7-2 with TRBJ2-3; D unclear. CDR3 size: 13 residues. Germline values: CDR1 SGHTA, CDR2 FQGNSA. V lost 2 bases, J lost 4 bases, and 7 bases lay in between. CDR3 DNA: TGTGCCAGCAGCTTAACGGGCTCAGATACGCAGTATTTT. Its protein is CASSLTGSDTQYF. Complete variable domain (other parts from reference TRBV7-2 and TRBJ2-3): GAGVSQSPSNKVTEKGKDVELRCDPISGHTALYWYRQSLGQGLEFLIYFQGNSAPDKSGLPSDRFSAERTGGSVSTLTIQRTQQEDSAVYLCASSLTGSDTQYFGPGTRLTVL.

CDR3 in DNA: TGCAGTGCTAGAGACTGGGGGCGGGAGAAGTACAATGAGCAGTTCTTC. Translation: CSARDWGREKYNEQFF. The rearrangement uses TRBV20-1 and TRBJ2-1, with D possibly TRBD2 on 7 matching bases. The CDR3 spans 16 residues. Deletions cut 0 bases from V and 4 bases from J, with 16 bases between. Per germline, CDR1 DFQATT and CDR2 SNEGSKA (reference sequence).

This clonotype was observed a handful of times. CDR3 in DNA: TGCAGTGCTATAGCGGGAGGCGCGAACACCGGGGAGCTGTTTTTT. Amino acids: CSAIAGGANTGELFF. This chain links TRBV20-1 with TRBJ2-2; 10 positions match TRBD2. CDR3 size: 15 residues. V shed 4 bases, J shed 0 bases, and the junction held 2 bases outside the gene matches. Germline V gives CDR1 DFQATT, CDR2 SNEGSKA (reference sequence).

A few counts support this clonotype. The V call is TRBV6-2 or TRBV6-3, the J call TRBJ1-1; the D is unclear. V dropped 8 bases and J dropped 3 bases, with 4 bases sitting between them. The V gene's germline CDR1 is MNHEY and CDR2 SVGEGT. This CDR3 is 10 amino acids long. Here the CDR3 reads CASGDTEAFF. Written as DNA, the CDR3 is TGTGCCAGCGGGGACACTGAAGCTTTCTTT.

This clonotype was seen once. The genes are TRBV27 and TRBJ1-6, with D possibly matching TRBD1 (5 bases). Germline assignment: CDR1 MNHEY and CDR2 SMNVEV (reference sequence). V dropped 6 bases and J dropped 9 bases, with 21 bases sitting between them. The CDR3 runs to 16 residues. The CDR3 DNA sequence: TGTGCCAGCAGCCCAGGGTCTGGGCTCAGGTTTTCACCCCTCCACTTT. This translates into CASSPGSGLRFSPLHF.